These 15 T cell receptor beta chains were all obtained from the same sample, sequenced in a study of blood T cell repertoires in COVID-19. The data were produced by immunoSEQ multiplex PCR, yet TCRdb's version contains in-frame clones alone and is incomplete. This sample has some 180,000 clones; 75% to 95% occur once, and the top ten carry roughly 0.56%. Source material: peripheral blood. The receptors derive from a man over 45 with acute or convalescent COVID-19.

The chain uses TRBV6-2 or TRBV6-3 and TRBJ1-3; possibly TRBD1 for D (6 bases). V was trimmed by 5 bases and J by 0 bases, leaving 11 bases between them. Germline lookup yields CDR1 MNHEY and CDR2 SVGEGT. The CDR3 consists of 15 residues. CDR3 amino acids: CASSATTGSGNTIYF. The CDR3 region has the DNA TGTGCCAGCAGTGCGACGACAGGCTCTGGAAACACCATATATTTT.

This clone was observed a single time. The chain joins TRBV4-2 to TRBJ2-1; TRBD2 matches 7 bases. The CDR3 has 17 residues. Germline V gene data show CDR1 as LGHNA and CDR2 as YNFKEQ. J gave up 6 bases and V 3 bases, and 14 bases lay outside the gene matches. The CDR3 loop reads CASSQTTGTNGGNEQFF. CDR3 in DNA: TGTGCCAGCAGCCAGACTACCGGGACTAACGGCGGCAATGAGCAGTTCTTC.

This sequence joins TRBV5-1 and TRBJ2-5; D might be TRBD2 (6 bases). The V and J ends lost 0 bases and 5 bases respectively, with 11 bases between them. CDR3 length: 14 amino acids. The germline gives CDR1 SGHRS, CDR2 YFSETQ. The CDR3 DNA sequence: TGCGCCAGCAGCTTGGGAACGGGGGTGGAGACCCAGTACTTC. The encoded protein is CASSLGTGVETQYF. The full variable domain, completed using reference TRBV5-1 and TRBJ2-5, is KAGVTQTPRYLIKTRGQQVTLSCSPISGHRSVSWYQQTPGQGLQFLFEYFSETQRNKGNFPGRFSGRQFSNSRSEMNVSTLELGDSALYLCASSLGTGVETQYFGPGTRLLVL.

V is TRBV7-7 and J is TRBJ2-3; 8 nucleotides align to TRBD2. V trimming: 5 bases; J trimming: 0 bases; junction bases outside the gene matches: 4. Germline V CDR1 and CDR2: SSHAT, FNYEAQ (reference sequence). The CDR3 consists of 15 residues. DNA of the CDR3: TGTGCCAGCAGCCGGGAGGGCCGGAGCACAGATACGCAGTATTTT. Its translation: CASSREGRSTDTQYF.

This chain connects TRBV3-1 (or the pseudogene TRBV3-2) to TRBJ1-1, with 7 bases identical to TRBD1. Germline V gives CDR1 LGHDT, CDR2 YNNKEL (reference sequence). Trimming took 5 bases from V and 4 from J; bases not matched to a gene: 7. This CDR3 has 14 amino acids. CDR3 amino acids: CASSTRQGTTEAFF. CDR3 nucleotides: TGTGCCAGCAGCACGCGACAGGGAACCACTGAAGCTTTCTTT.

V and J are TRBV9 and TRBJ2-1; 7 nucleotides align to TRBD2. CDR3 length: 13 residues. J was trimmed by 8 bases and V by 6 bases; bases with no gene match: 8. Per germline, CDR1 SGDLS and CDR2 YYNGEE. CDR3 residues: CASKSAAGDEQFF. The CDR3 DNA reads as TGTGCCAGCAAGAGCGCGGCGGGGGATGAGCAGTTCTTC.

This clone has just a few counts. The V gene is TRBV4-1, the J gene TRBJ2-1; 15 bases agree with TRBD2. Looked up from germline, CDR1 is MGHRA and CDR2 is YSYEKL. V trimming: 4 bases; J trimming: 0 bases; junction bases outside the gene matches: 7. This CDR3 has 19 residues. DNA of the CDR3: TGCGCCAGCAGCCCCCCGGGACTAGCGGGAGGACTCTCCTACAATGAGCAGTTCTTC. This translates into CASSPPGLAGGLSYNEQFF.

The rearrangement joins TRBV5-4 to TRBJ1-1; 8 nucleotides agree with TRBD1. V dropped 1 base and J dropped 1; count of bases not matched to a gene: 3. The CDR3 is 15 amino acids. The germline gives CDR1 SGHNT, CDR2 YYREEE (reference sequence). In DNA form, the CDR3 reads TGTGCCAGCAGCTTGCCGGGACAGGCGAACACTGAAGCTTTCTTT. Translation gives CASSLPGQANTEAFF.

With regard to this clone: This sample includes further DNA sequences coding for the same CDR3. The rearrangement joins TRBV7-8 to TRBJ2-7; D not resolved. Germline CDR1 SGHVS, CDR2 FQNEAQ. Deletions cut 5 bases from V and 1 base from J, with 6 bases between. CDR3 length: 12 amino acids. The CDR3 loop is CASSPSSYEQYF. For the CDR3, the DNA is TGTGCCAGCAGCCCCAGTTCCTACGAGCAGTACTTC.

The chain combines TRBV27 with TRBJ2-7; perhaps TRBD1 as D (6 bases). The V end lost 0 bases, the J end lost 1 base, and 10 bases lay between the germline ends. The CDR3 totals 15 residues. The germline V gene encodes CDR1 MNHEY and CDR2 SMNVEV (reference sequence). In DNA, the CDR3 is TGTGCCAGCAGTTTATCGGGACAACCTTCCTACGAGCAGTACTTC. This codes for CASSLSGQPSYEQYF.

This chain joins TRBV19 and TRBJ1-2; 8 bases align to TRBD1. CDR3 length: 14 amino acids. CDR1 and CDR2 (germline): LNHDA, SQIVND (reference sequence). With V trimmed by 5 bases and J by 4 bases, 6 bases remained unmatched. CDR3 DNA: TGTGCCAGTAGTTTGGCGGACAGGGTCTATGGCTACACCTTC. This sequence encodes CASSLADRVYGYTF.

The rearrangement uses TRBV19 and TRBJ2-5; 11 bases align to TRBD1. J gave up 3 bases and V 9 bases, and 3 bases lay outside the gene matches. This CDR3 region has 13 residues. The germline gives CDR1 LNHDA, CDR2 SQIVND (reference sequence). This CDR3 is CASRTGGEETQYF. CDR3 sequence (DNA): TGTGCCAGCCGGACAGGGGGCGAAGAGACCCAGTACTTC.

J is TRBJ1-4 and V is TRBV7-8; D is undetermined. Germline-derived CDR1 and CDR2 are SGHVS and FQNEAQ. Trimming cost V 8 bases and J 7 bases, with 17 bases left between them. There are 14 residues in the CDR3. Here the CDR3 DNA reads TGTGCCAGCCGTAAAGGAGGAAATAGTGAAAAACTGTTTTTT. This encodes CASRKGGNSEKLFF.

This rearrangement joins TRBV9 to TRBJ2-7; 9 positions agree with TRBD1. The CDR3 length is 17 residues. The V gene's germline CDR1 is SGDLS and CDR2 YYNGEE. Unmatched junction bases numbered 15, after V lost 3 bases and J lost 5 bases. CDR3: CASSAIVPGQGFHEQYV. The DNA of the CDR3 is TGTGCCAGCAGCGCGATAGTCCCGGGACAGGGTTTTCACGAGCAGTACGTC.

The chain recombines TRBV4-3 with TRBJ2-3; 12 bases match TRBD1. The junction had 3 bases not matched to a gene; V was cut back by 4 bases and J by 4 bases. This CDR3 comprises 15 residues. CDR1 is LGHNA, CDR2 YSLEER, per germline. This chain's CDR3 is CASSLGQGAPDTQYF. DNA of the CDR3: TGCGCCAGCAGCCTGGGACAGGGGGCCCCAGATACGCAGTATTTT.